This T cell receptor (beta chain) was obtained from a study of cytomegalovirus exposure and HLA in healthy donors. Study-wide context: Most donors, about 82% of 398 genotyped, fell in the Caucasian-associated ancestry cluster.

The study ran its PCR with 60 Vbeta and 13 Jbeta primers. Generated by immunoSEQ multiplex PCR, the TCRdb table keeps only in-frame clones and is missing some. The data show 100,000 to 150,000 clones, under 90% seen once. What was sequenced was PBMCs. The clonotype comes from a woman aged 40 to 50 in good health and CMV-seronegative.

Here the CDR3 DNA reads TGTGCCAGCAGTAGTACAGGGTTCACTGAAGCTTTCTTT. Amino acids: CASSSTGFTEAFF. V usage is TRBV2 and J usage is TRBJ1-1; TRBD1 is a possible D gene (6 bases). The V end lost 5 bases, the J end lost 4 bases, and 11 bases lay between the germline ends. CDR3 length: 13 residues. Germline values: CDR1 SNHLY, CDR2 FYNNEI.